This TCR beta chain originates from a study of siplizumab effects on memory and regulatory T cells. Some clones are missing from TCRdb's copy, which holds only in-frame ones; the method was immunoSEQ multiplex PCR. Here the sample spans over 65,000 clones, 95% being singletons. Deletions cut 3 bases from V and 3 bases from J, with 8 bases between. CDR1 and CDR2 from the germline V gene are LNHDA and SQIVND (reference sequence). The CDR3 contains 13 residues. This clone was observed a handful of times. Sequenced: CD8+ T cells sorted from blood. V gene TRBV19 combines with J gene TRBJ1-2; no definite D call. The source of this sequence is a human donor in good health. The CDR3 region is CASSIPGDYGYTF. The CDR3 bases are TGTGCCAGTAGTATCCCCGGAGACTATGGCTACACCTTC. Filled out from reference TRBV19 and TRBJ1-2, the complete variable domain reads DGGITQSPKYLFRKEGQNVTLSCEQNLNHDAMYWYRQDPGQGLRLIYYSQIVNDFQKGDIAEGYSVSREKKESFPLTVTSAQKNPTAFYLCASSIPGDYGYTFGSGTRLTVV.